Sequencing of this TCR beta chain was carried out in a study of T cell repertoires in cytomegalovirus infection. Study in general: The study used recently identified HLA-C-restricted and well-studied HLA-B-restricted CMV epitopes. Matching HLA type, along with CMV infection, was indicated by public TCR beta signatures. Overall study findings and caveats: CMV carriers having the relevant HLA were flagged by cumulative public TCR beta family frequency. Across the ex vivo response, the dominant clonotypes were HLA-C-restricted CMV-specific TCR beta clonotypes.

Notes on this clonotype: Its antigen remains unknown.

Germline assignment: CDR1 SGHDT and CDR2 YYEEEE. The germline V and J ends were trimmed by 2 bases and 4 bases, with 15 bases remaining between them. This CDR3 comprises 15 residues. TCRdb reprocessed the reads with MiXCR, giving one entry per CDR3 protein. The sample shows about 920,000 distinct CDR3 sequences, approximately 30% of them seen only once. The TCR originated in a human donor in good health (CMV status not recorded). Some clones in this sample may be carry-over from other donors' samples. The sample here was cultured CD8+ T cells from PBMCs, taken from culture after CMV antigen stimulation. The V and J genes are TRBV5-6 and TRBJ2-5; D may be TRBD1 (6 bases). CDR3 loop: CASSLTTGLGETQYF. DNA for the CDR3: TGTGCCAGCAGCTTAACAACAGGGTTGGGAGAGACCCAGTACTTC.